The 6 T cell receptor beta chains given below trace back to one sample, sequenced in a study of T cells after yellow fever vaccination (dated by TCRdb to about 2019). Libraries were made using 5' RACE. This sample was sequenced with an Illumina HiSeq 2500. The public reads were reprocessed in TCRdb via fastp at Q25 and MiXCR, keeping in-frame beta chains. Rows are combined by CDR3 protein, so each entry shows the most common genes and DNA. This sample is represented by 400,000 or so distinct CDR3 sequences; roughly 6.1% of them were singletons. 15% of the sample is held by the ten biggest clonotypes. What this sample's treatment or condition label stands for: live attenuated yellow fever vaccine strain. The material was PBMCs, obtained 5 days after the yellow fever booster vaccination. The receptors shown here come from a man aged 25-45 years who received the YFV17D yellow fever vaccine.

This clonotype was recorded a few times. The J gene is TRBJ1-5, the V gene TRBV24-1; the match to TRBD1 covers 7 bases. CDR1 is KGHDR and CDR2 is SFDVKD in the germline V gene. The CDR3 totals 17 residues. V was pared by 5 bases and J by 0 bases, with 9 bases of the junction left unmatched. The CDR3: CATSAMTGRDSNQPQHF. Here the CDR3 DNA reads TGTGCCACCAGTGCCATGACAGGGAGGGATAGCAATCAGCCCCAGCATTTT.

The genes are TRBV4-2 and TRBJ2-3; D is perhaps TRBD2 (6 bases). With 4 bases removed from V and 7 bases from J, the gap between germline ends came to 12 bases. CDR1 is LGHNA and CDR2 is YNFKEQ in the germline V gene. There are 13 residues in the CDR3. Here the CDR3 DNA reads TGTGCCAGCAGCCGGGACTCAGCTAATACGCAGTATTTT. The encoded protein is CASSRDSANTQYF.

This clonotype has more than one count but fewer than ten. This chain joins TRBV7-2 and TRBJ2-2, with D maybe TRBD1 (6 bases). This CDR3 has 15 amino acids. With 3 bases removed from V and 6 bases from J, the gap between germline ends came to 14 bases. CDR1 is SGHTA, CDR2 FQGNSA, per germline. CDR3 bases: TGTGCCAGCAGCTTCGCACTCCACAGGGCCGGGGAGCTGTTTTTT. Residues: CASSFALHRAGELFF.

Ten or more counts support this clonotype. The chain combines TRBV4-3 with TRBJ2-3; D gene uncertain. Trimming cost V 2 bases and J 4 bases, with 7 bases left between them. The CDR3 is 13 residues long. Germline-derived CDR1 and CDR2 are LGHNA and YSLEER. The CDR3 loop reads CASSQSPADTQYF. The CDR3 DNA reads as TGCGCCAGCAGCCAATCCCCGGCAGATACGCAGTATTTT.

This clonotype was detected a few times. The chain joins TRBV7-9 to TRBJ2-1; TRBD1 matches 7 bases. The germline CDR1 and CDR2 sequences are SEHNR and FQNEAQ (reference sequence). This CDR3 contains 16 residues. V trimming: 5 bases; J trimming: 0 bases; junction bases outside the gene matches: 7. CDR3 in amino acids: CASSPEQGSSYNEQFF. The CDR3 DNA reads as TGTGCCAGCAGCCCCGAACAGGGGAGCTCCTACAATGAGCAGTTCTTC.

This clonotype was counted only a few times. This chain links TRBV6-5 with TRBJ2-3, with 9 positions matching TRBD1. The J segment lost 4 bases and the V segment lost 1 base, leaving 6 bases of the junction unmatched. The CDR3 sequence is 16 residues long. Germline-derived CDR1 and CDR2 are MNHEY and SVGAGI. The CDR3 loop reads CASSYLTGGRPDTQYF. CDR3 in DNA: TGTGCCAGCAGTTACTTAACAGGGGGCCGCCCAGATACGCAGTATTTT.